This TCR beta chain was obtained from a study of cytomegalovirus exposure and HLA in healthy donors. Study-wide results and caveats: TCR beta chain V- and J-gene trimming was linked, in a later analysis, to a missense variant in DCLRE1C. Listed as cytomegalovirus-associated were more than 150 TCR beta chains. Sequencing likely produced, as an artifact, a cluster of highly shared sequence variants. Researchers reportedly found TCR beta sequences accurately predicted most subjects' HLA-A and HLA-B alleles.

Comment on this clone: Antigen unknown.

The length of the CDR3 is 15 residues. Germline CDR1 MGHRA, CDR2 YSYEKL. Germline trimming cut 4 bases from V and 0 bases from J; bases unmatched to any gene: 6. In the PCR, 60 Vbeta and 13 Jbeta primers were used. Sequencing used immunoSEQ multiplex PCR; TCRdb keeps in-frame clones, though not all of them. Here the sample spans some 170,000 clones, roughly 79% being singletons. The chain is built from TRBV4-1 and TRBJ2-7, with 7 bases aligning to TRBD2. What was sequenced was PBMCs. The sequence was collected from a woman aged 45-59 years in good health and CMV-seronegative. CDR3 loop: CASSPRTRSSYEQYF. Here the CDR3 DNA reads TGCGCCAGCAGCCCGCGGACTAGAAGCTCCTACGAGCAGTACTTC.